A selection of T cell receptor beta chains follows, all from one sample in a study of blood T cells in healthy people across ages. TCRdb re-called the 5' RACE reads with MiXCR, one entry per CDR3 protein. This sample has roughly 900,000 distinct CDR3 sequences, with under 30% found just once. The sequencing sample was made of blood. The receptors here all came from a woman of 80 years or more in good health. Each CDR3 is given with its conserved first and last residue. The D gene is left open where the match is weak. Clone size is shown for a subset of rows, as once, few, many or a class of expanded clone.

size,V,D,J,DNA,CDR3
many,TRBV6-1,NA,TRBJ1-2,TGTGCCAGCAGTGAACGGGAAGCGAATGGCTACACCTTC,CASSEREANGYTF
NA,TRBV28,NA,TRBJ1-1,TGTGCCAGCAGTCCCTCAGGGGCCACGAACACTGAAGCTTTCTTT,CASSPSGATNTEAFF
many,TRBV24-1,NA,TRBJ2-4,TGTGCCACCAGTGATTCAGGGGAGGGCATTCAGTACTTC,CATSDSGEGIQYF
many,TRBV7-2,TRBD2,TRBJ2-7,TGTGCCAGCAGCCGCGCACTAGCGGGGGGGAGCTCCTACGAGCAGTACTTC,CASSRALAGGSSYEQYF
many,TRBV20-1,NA,TRBJ2-4,TGCAGTGCTAGGGTCCACCCCTCTAGTTGGTCTAACATTCAGTACTTC,CSARVHPSSWSNIQYF
once,TRBV12-3/TRBV12-4,NA,TRBJ2-3,TGTGCCAGCATTCAGGGACTGGGCACAGATATGCAGTATTTT,CASIQGLGTDMQYF
few,TRBV28,NA,TRBJ1-4,TGTGCCAGCAGCACAGGACGACAGCTTAAACGGGCTAATGAAAAACTGTTTTTT,CASSTGRQLKRANEKLFF
many,TRBV10-3,TRBD1,TRBJ2-3,TGTGCCATCAGGACAGGGGGCACAGATACGCAGTATTTT,CAIRTGGTDTQYF
few,TRBV6-1,NA,TRBJ1-2,TGTGCCAGCAGTGGCGGGGGACATGCTAACTATGGCTACACCTTC,CASSGGGHANYGYTF
many,TRBV4-3,TRBD1,TRBJ2-4,TGCGCCAGCAGCCTCAGGGGGACAGCTGAGGACATTCAGTACTTC,CASSLRGTAEDIQYF
NA,TRBV7-9,NA,TRBJ2-3,TGTGCCAGCAGCTCGCCTTCAGTCCACAGCGCAGATACGCAGTATTTT,CASSSPSVHSADTQYF
once,TRBV5-1,NA,TRBJ2-7,TGCGCTAGCAAGGTCCAGACAGAGAGCTACGAGCAGTACTTC,CASKVQTESYEQYF
NA,TRBV5-1,NA,TRBJ1-4,TGCGCCAGCAGCTCGGGACATGGGGATGAAAAACTGTTTTTT,CASSSGHGDEKLFF
many,TRBV6-6,NA,TRBJ2-1,TGTGCCAGCAGGCGGCTAGCGAGCAATGAGCAGTTCTTC,CASRRLASNEQFF